The 5 T cell receptor beta chains presented below share a single source sample, sequenced in a study of shared clonotypes between healthy human individuals. Data came from immunoSEQ multiplex PCR; TCRdb stores just in-frame clones and leaves some out. This sample has about 1 million clones, with approximately 76% found just once. Sequenced input: memory CD4+ T cells sorted from blood. The subset is: CD45RA-negative fraction. The receptors originated from a man between 18 and 35 years old in good health.

This clone was counted at least ten times. The chain uses TRBV2 and TRBJ2-2; the D gene is possibly TRBD2 (6 bases). Germline values: CDR1 SNHLY, CDR2 FYNNEI. V lost 6 bases and J 5 bases, leaving 10 bases between the germline ends. The CDR3 contains 13 residues. CDR3 sequence reads: CASRVSGTGELFF. The CDR3 DNA is TGTGCCAGCAGGGTTAGCGGAACCGGGGAGCTGTTTTTT.

This chain joins TRBV7-9 and TRBJ2-7, with TRBD2 identical over 11 bases. CDR1 SEHNR and CDR2 FQNEAQ come from the germline V gene (reference sequence). V shed 3 bases and J 3 bases; nucleotides not matched to a gene: 4. The CDR3 contains 15 residues. In DNA, the CDR3 is TGTGCCAGCAGCTTCCTTAGCGGGAGGGGCTACGAGCAGTACTTC. Encoded protein: CASSFLSGRGYEQYF.

This chain links TRBV6-5 with TRBJ1-1; D is perhaps TRBD1 (5 bases). V was shortened by 5 bases and J by 7 bases, with 14 bases between the two germline ends. This CDR3 contains 13 residues. CDR1 is MNHEY, CDR2 SVGAGI, per germline. The CDR3 reads CASSTPGRIEAFF. DNA of the CDR3: TGTGCCAGCAGTACTCCGGGACGGATTGAAGCTTTCTTT.

V and J are TRBV5-1 and TRBJ2-3; 7 nucleotides agree with TRBD2. Germline assignment: CDR1 SGHRS and CDR2 YFSETQ. The ends lost 0 bases at V and 1 base at J; junction bases unmatched: 11. The CDR3 contains 18 residues. The CDR3 DNA is TGCGCCAGCAGCTTGGTGGCAGGCACTGGGGGGGGCACAGATACGCAGTATTTT. Its protein is CASSLVAGTGGGTDTQYF.

There are a few counts of this clone. V is TRBV4-1 and J is TRBJ2-5; D is possibly TRBD1 (5 bases). The end of the DNA is better explained by TRBJ2-7, so the J call may be wrong. CDR3 length: 18 residues. Germline CDR1 reads MGHRA; CDR2 reads YSYEKL. CDR3 residues: CASSLEGASLRIRLEQYF. The CDR3 bases are TGCGCCAGCAGCCTCGAAGGGGCCTCGCTCCGTATAAGGCTCGAGCAGTACTTC.